This T cell receptor (beta chain) was sequenced during a study of cytomegalovirus exposure and HLA in healthy donors (dated by TCRdb to 2016 to 2017). General notes on the study: According to an earlier analysis of a few hundred of the donors, about 179 million T cells yielded roughly 100 million unique TCR beta sequences and 276 Gb of sequence data. An early release that covered 500 to 800 HLA-typed donors contained approximately 300 gigabases of sequencing data and tens of millions of unique TCR sequences. Of the roughly 400 genotyped donors, over 70% fell in the genetic ancestry cluster associated with self-reported Caucasian donors. The study aimed to test whether signatures of past pathogen exposure could be identified by cataloging public T cell receptors. The study profiled the T cell repertoires of about 640 subjects by immunosequencing and related them to cytomegalovirus serostatus. A separate validation cohort of approximately 120 different subjects was used in addition to the roughly 640-subject first cohort. To predict cytomegalovirus infection status, the study combined high-throughput TCR immunosequencing, statistical association of individual TCRs with disease status, and machine learning. A later analysis re-examined previously published TCR beta repertoires from over 500 donors and added high-resolution HLA genotyping to investigate patterns of TCR occurrence. In the later analysis, no new phenotypic data were used to find candidate immune exposures; instead, reliance was placed on TCR beta sequences and their occurrence across donors. An earlier analysis of some 600 of the donors applied high-throughput TCR beta sequencing to assess whether each TCR beta V gene segment acted as functional or pseudogenic. Donor age, sex, ethnicity and CMV serostatus were compiled together with the repertoire data. A later genetic analysis took genome-wide SNP genotypes for about 65% of the roughly 670 donors and used that subset as a discovery cohort. Every repertoire in the discovery cohort had been generated on one and the same sequencing platform. Both class I and class II loci were covered by HLA typing, at four-digit resolution. The number of donors typed differed by locus, with about 629-630 for A, B, C, DRB1 and DQB1, around 520 for DQA1, about 610 for DPA1, and over 400 for DPB1. About 5 DR-DQ haplotypes were handled as single units for association and clustering, since linkage in the cohort was strong. On average, roughly 200,000 unique TCR beta nucleotide sequences were sequenced per donor among 398 genotyped donors of the cohort, with roughly a sixth of those sequences being non-productive. Broad study findings and their caveats: In the study, around 150 TCR beta chains were listed as associated with cytomegalovirus. A group of highly shared sequence variants was considered likely to be a technical artifact of the sequencing pipeline. While some public TCRs were present in many individuals, most TCR sequences turned up only very rarely across donors. In a later analysis, 16,951 TCR beta sequences were associated with specific HLA alleles at a false discovery rate of 0.05. According to a later analysis, TCR association rates differed among HLA loci, with DRB1 alleles showing the most associated TCRs and HLA-C alleles showing the fewest. In both the original and validation cohorts, the classifier was reported to diagnose cytomegalovirus status with high specificity and sensitivity. In a later genetic analysis, fewer N-insertions in productive TCRs were reported among donors in an Asian-associated ancestry cluster than the approximately 670-donor mean. In a later genetic analysis, a missense DCLRE1C variant was associated with V-gene and J-gene trimming of TCR beta chains, and the association was replicated in an independent cohort. Presence/absence analyses assumed roughly uniform sequencing depth across donors, an assumption that may not hold. Correlated functional status among segregating V segments might be attributable to linkage disequilibrium, but an unknown experimental factor could not be ruled out. A later analysis reported that several top co-occurrence clusters appeared linked to parvovirus B19, influenza, CMV and Epstein-Barr virus. Around 16 rarely observed V segments, including chromosome 9 orphons, were excluded from the earlier analysis of approximately 500 of the donors because counts were too low. It was suggested by the authors that the approach could potentially be generalized to other disease states and immunological phenotypes. CMV serostatus was the only immune exposure information available for the cohort. In a later analysis, most CMV-associated TCR beta chains were found to appear HLA-restricted, with HLA associations seemingly driven largely by CMV exposure. In an earlier analysis of 500 to 650 of the donors, most TCR beta V segments appeared in productive rearrangements about 87% or about 30% of the time, broadly matching IMGT annotations. Assigning TCR associations to individual alleles was difficult when HLA alleles, especially DR and DQ, strongly co-occurred. Only TCR beta chains were sequenced in this cohort, and the absence of alpha or paired-chain data limited detectable features. Because some donors lacked HLA typing at each locus, the association tests relied only on the typed subset. In vitro tests confirmed that a few of the cytomegalovirus-associated TCR beta chains recognize cytomegalovirus antigens. A later analysis found that HLA-associated TCR beta chains were more clonally expanded and had lower generation probabilities than equally common non-associated chains. The 87-base-pair reads could not distinguish some IMGT-functional V segments, including TRBV6-2 and TRBV6-3, so those segments were excluded. A further reported finding was that TCR beta sequences accurately predicted the HLA-A and HLA-B alleles for most subjects in the first cohort.

Libraries were prepared through the immunoSEQ multiplex PCR assay. For the multiplex PCR, a mixture combining 60 forward primers for TCR Vbeta segments and 13 reverse primers for TCR Jbeta segments was used. The CDR3 region of rearranged TCR beta genes was amplified from genomic DNA with a multiplex PCR assay. The Illumina HiSeq System was used to sequence the amplified TCR beta libraries as 87-base-pair reads. Concerning the study's data processing: A later analysis tallied approximately 87 million unique TCR beta chains across the 610 or so repertoires, and around 9.9 million of those chains were shared by two or more donors. Raw reads were error-corrected and collapsed into unique sequences with a nearest-neighbor algorithm that merged closely related sequences to remove PCR and sequencing errors. Alignment of CDR3 sequences to IMGT reference sequences was used to assign V, D and J gene segments. For a sequence to be retained, a match of at least six nucleotides to both a V gene segment and a J gene segment was required. A rearrangement was called productive if the CDR3 had no stop codons and remained in frame with V and J, and every other rearrangement was called non-productive. Following IMGT convention, CDR3 was defined as the stretch from the second conserved V-encoded cysteine to the conserved J-encoded phenylalanine. The earlier analysis of roughly 590 of the donors excluded sequences that lacked an unambiguous match to a single V gene segment. An earlier analysis of fewer than 750 of the donors classified V segments as functional when productive rearrangements were above 56.7% and as segregating when the standard deviation between donors was above 5%. A statistical classification framework was built to diagnose cytomegalovirus status from the catalog of TCR beta chain sequences. In a later analysis, V and J genes were assigned by comparing TCR nucleotide sequences against IMGT/GENE-DB human TR gene sequences. The TCRdist pipeline was used in a later analysis to assign CDR3 sequences and most-parsimonious VDJ recombination scenarios. A later analysis defined each TCR beta chain by its CDR3 amino acid sequence plus V-gene family, and excluded reads lacking a unique V-gene family. In a later analysis, a few hundred highly shared, low-generation-probability nucleotide sequences were removed to address suspected cross-contamination and a sequencing artifact. In a later analysis, a clonal expansion index for each public chain was calculated from normalized within-repertoire ranks of inferred template counts. Generation probabilities in a later analysis came from a VDJ recombination model fitted to out-of-frame rearrangements, and those results were checked against IGoR. A later analysis scored TCR-TCR, TCR-HLA and TCR-CMV co-occurrence with hypergeometric tests, applying a repertoire-size bias correction to TCR pairs. In a later analysis, false discovery rates were estimated by permuting HLA or CMV assignments 20 times. In a later analysis, co-occurring TCRs were grouped with DBSCAN, and TCRdist sequence similarity was added when clustering was performed within HLA-allele-positive subsets. For co-occurrence clustering, repertoires with fewer than 30,000 or more than 120,000 public chains were excluded, along with roughly five repertoires with anomalous nucleotide sharing. TCRdb holds this immuneACCESS table with in-frame rearrangements only. Some clones are missing; in checked studies, unresolved V genes explain under half, and the rest has no known cause. The V and J calls and the clone size are those of that table, but D and trimming were determined from the DNA. The sample table records some 130,000 clones; 65% to 80% of these occur just once. The ten largest clones add up to more than 4% of the sample.

In total, fewer than 750 healthy bone marrow donors made up the cohort. At the time of sampling, all cohort members were nominally healthy, though unrecorded immune exposures were likely present. The donor tested CMV seropositive and was one of the 289 seropositive cohort members. A peripheral blood sample was provided by each donor, and peripheral blood mononuclear cells were used for TCR beta sequencing. The Qiagen DNeasy Blood Extraction Kit was used to extract genomic DNA from the blood cell samples. A note on this clone: It has no known antigen specificity. No much larger clonotype is one base removed from it; base qualities were not supplied.

V ends up 3 bases short and J 8 bases short, with an unmatched junction base count of 11. The CDR3 runs 15 residues from the cysteine to the phenylalanine. The only DNA kept is the CDR3, 45 bases in frame from the first base. Reading the germline V gene (reference sequence) gives CDR1 LNHDA and CDR2 SQIVND. The sequence joins TRBV19 to TRBJ1-2, with TRBD1 matching 8 junction bases. Material: PBMCs. The sequence was obtained from a male donor in good health and CMV-seropositive. The nucleotides read TGTGCCAGTAGTATCTTCTCTGCAGGGGGCGAGGGCTACACCTTC. It encodes CASSIFSAGGEGYTF.